The 25 T cell receptor beta chains listed next were all sequenced from one sample in a study of blood T cell repertoires in COVID-19. Produced via immunoSEQ multiplex PCR; TCRdb's table is partial and in-frame only. Altogether 430,000 or so clones are present, around 90% being singletons, with the ten largest covering less than 0.95%. Sequencing used peripheral blood. The receptors shown here come from a young man with COVID-19, enrolled during active disease.

In this sample, this clone turned up once. The chain has TRBV18 and TRBJ1-2, with 9 bases matching TRBD1. Germline lookup yields CDR1 KGHSH and CDR2 LQKENI. CDR3 length: 15 residues. The junction had 8 bases not matched to a gene; V was cut back by 1 base and J by 8 bases. The CDR3 sequence is CASSPQTGGMEGYTF. The DNA of the CDR3 is TGTGCCAGCTCACCACAGACAGGGGGGATGGAAGGCTACACCTTC.

The chain combines TRBV5-4 with TRBJ2-3; TRBD2 agrees at 10 bases. V shed 3 bases and J 5 bases; nucleotides not matched to a gene: 6. The CDR3 covers 15 residues. CDR1 SGHNT and CDR2 YYREEE come from the germline V gene (reference sequence). The CDR3 DNA reads as TGTGCCAGCAGCTCTAGCGGGAGAGGTCAAGATACGCAGTATTTT. It encodes CASSSSGRGQDTQYF.

The J gene is TRBJ1-1, the V gene TRBV11-3; no definite D call. Germline V gene lookup returns CDR1 SGHNT and CDR2 YENEEA. The CDR3 is 13 residues long. Trimming cost V 5 bases and J 4 bases, with 11 bases left between them. CDR3 in amino acids: CASSMTGGTEAFF. CDR3 in DNA: TGTGCCAGCAGCATGACGGGAGGCACTGAAGCTTTCTTT. Combining the CDR3 with reference TRBV11-3 and TRBJ1-1 gives the whole variable domain EAGVVQSPRYKIIEKKQPVAFWCNPISGHNTLYWYLQNLGQGPELLIRYENEEAVDDSQLPKDRFSAERLKGVDSTLKIQPAELGDSAVYLCASSMTGGTEAFFGQGTRLTVV.

The rearrangement links TRBV3-1 (or the pseudogene TRBV3-2) to TRBJ2-5, with TRBD2 matching over 7 bases. From germline, CDR1 is LGHDT and CDR2 YNNKEL (reference sequence). The J segment lost 5 bases and the V segment lost 1 base, leaving 13 bases of the junction unmatched. The CDR3 consists of 17 residues. In DNA form, the CDR3 reads TGTGCCAGCAGCCAAGCCATACCTAGCGGCATTCCGGAGACCCAGTACTTC. Protein sequence: CASSQAIPSGIPETQYF.

This clone appeared a few times. The V and J genes are TRBV5-6 and TRBJ2-2; 9 bases agree with TRBD1. The V gene end was trimmed by 4 bases and the J gene end by 6 bases; junction bases not matched to a gene: 16. The CDR3 is 18 amino acids. CDR1 and CDR2 from the germline V gene are SGHDT and YYEEEE. The CDR3 protein is CASSDAGTGFVSAGELFF. The CDR3 DNA follows: TGTGCCAGCAGCGATGCCGGGACAGGGTTTGTCTCAGCCGGGGAGCTGTTTTTT.

This clone has just one count. The J gene is TRBJ2-1, the V gene TRBV2, with 8 bases that match TRBD2. Germline CDR1 and CDR2: SNHLY and FYNNEI. The CDR3 spans 15 residues. With 6 bases clipped from V and 6 bases from J, the junction kept 10 bases outside the gene matches. CDR3 coding DNA: TGTGCCAGCAGGTTACTAGCGGCGGGGATCAATGAGCAGTTCTTC. Amino acid sequence: CASRLLAAGINEQFF.

The V gene is TRBV3-1 (or the pseudogene TRBV3-2), the J gene TRBJ1-6; the D is unclear. CDR3 size: 12 residues. Looked up from germline, CDR1 is LGHDT and CDR2 is YNNKEL (reference sequence). V shed 3 bases and J shed 7 bases, with 4 bases lying between them. The CDR3 region is CASSHGNSPLHF. CDR3 coding DNA: TGTGCCAGCAGCCACGGGAATTCACCCCTCCACTTT.

The DNA of the CDR3 is TGTGCCAGCAGCACCGACAGAAACCAAGAGACCCAGTACTTC. Translating gives CASSTDRNQETQYF. The gene calls are TRBV6-2 or TRBV6-3 and TRBJ2-5, with D perhaps matching TRBD1 (5 bases). The germline gives CDR1 MNHEY, CDR2 SVGEGT. CDR3 size: 14 residues. Between the trimmed V and J ends, which lost 6 bases and 0 bases, there was a span of 11 bases.

The genes are TRBV3-1 (or the pseudogene TRBV3-2) and TRBJ2-2, with a weak D call TRBD2 (5 bases). Germline V gives CDR1 LGHDT, CDR2 YNNKEL (reference sequence). Trimming stripped 6 bases from V and 6 bases from J, with 20 bases between. The CDR3 has 16 residues. The CDR3 region is CASSYRLNPTPGELFF. The DNA for the CDR3 is TGTGCCAGCAGTTACAGACTAAACCCGACCCCCGGGGAGCTGTTTTTT.

The genes are TRBV10-1 and TRBJ2-2; unclear D gene. Trimming shortened V by 6 bases and J by 5 bases, and 13 bases separated the two germline ends. The germline gives CDR1 WNHNN, CDR2 SYGVQD (reference sequence). The CDR3 is 14 amino acids. CDR3: CASRPTFGTGELFF. In DNA, the CDR3 is TGCGCCAGCAGACCTACCTTCGGTACCGGGGAGCTGTTTTTT.

The chain recombines TRBV7-2 with TRBJ2-7; unclear D gene. This CDR3 comprises 11 residues. CDR1 is SGHTA and CDR2 is FQGNSA in the germline V gene. Deletions cut 4 bases from V and 4 bases from J, with 5 bases between. CDR3 DNA sequence: TGTGCCAGCAGCTCCAAATACGAGCAGTACTTC. Protein: CASSSKYEQYF.

This rearrangement joins TRBV24-1 to TRBJ2-3, with D tentatively TRBD2 (7 bases). Germline loops: CDR1 KGHDR, CDR2 SFDVKD. The V end lost 2 bases, the J end lost 4 bases, and 18 bases lay between the germline ends. The CDR3 loop spans 17 amino acids. CDR3 residues: CATSDWGAGAISDTQYF. DNA of the CDR3: TGTGCCACCAGTGATTGGGGGGCGGGGGCCATCTCAGATACGCAGTATTTT.

This rearrangement joins TRBV5-4 to TRBJ2-7; D is perhaps TRBD2 (6 bases). The CDR3 extends over 13 amino acids. The germline gives CDR1 SGHNT, CDR2 YYREEE (reference sequence). Deletions cut 3 bases from V and 0 bases from J, with 7 bases between. The CDR3 sequence is CASSWRDSYEQYF. As DNA, the CDR3 is TGTGCCAGCAGCTGGAGGGACTCCTACGAGCAGTACTTC.

The CDR3 bases are TGTGCCAGCAGTGAATTCAAACTCGGACAGGGGAACACTGAAGCTTTCTTT. It translates to CASSEFKLGQGNTEAFF. This rearrangement joins TRBV25-1 to TRBJ1-1, with 8 bases matching TRBD1. This CDR3 comprises 17 residues. Trimming removed 1 base from V and 1 base from J; junction bases left unmatched: 8. Germline V gene data show CDR1 as MGHDK and CDR2 as SYGVNS.

The V gene is TRBV5-8, the J gene TRBJ2-2; D not certain. The CDR3 is made up of 13 amino acids. Germline values: CDR1 SGHTS, CDR2 YDEGEE. The CDR3, as DNA: TGTGCAACCATAGCCATGAACACCGGGGAGCTGTTTTTT. Translating gives CATIAMNTGELFF.

Remarks on this clone: At one boundary the junction diverges from the germline segment, which might be a read error. The chain couples TRBV7-7 to TRBJ2-1; TRBD2 aligns across 13 bases. Looked up from germline, CDR1 is SSHAT and CDR2 is FNYEAQ (reference sequence). This CDR3 has 16 amino acids. CDR3 sequence (DNA): TGTGCTAGCAGCCCCGGGACTAGCGGGGTGTACAATGAGCAGTTCTTC. The encoded protein is CASSPGTSGVYNEQFF.

The gene calls are TRBV27 and TRBJ2-5; the D gene is possibly TRBD2 (6 bases). The CDR3 contains 13 residues. Trimming took off 6 bases at V and 1 base at J, with 9 bases between the two ends. Looked up from germline, CDR1 is MNHEY and CDR2 is SMNVEV (reference sequence). CDR3 residues: CASSWGVQETQYF. The CDR3 DNA is TGTGCCAGCAGCTGGGGGGTCCAAGAGACCCAGTACTTC.

The gene calls are TRBV3-1 (or the pseudogene TRBV3-2) and TRBJ2-1, with 7 bases that match TRBD2. Germline CDR1 is LGHDT and CDR2 is YNNKEL (reference sequence). The CDR3 consists of 17 residues. V was clipped by 0 bases and J by 6 bases; unmatched bases: 11. The CDR3 coding sequence is TGTGCCAGCAGCCAAGAATTTGGGGCGGGAGAGGGCAATGAGCAGTTCTTC. Its protein is CASSQEFGAGEGNEQFF.

The chain has TRBV28 and TRBJ2-1, with a possible D match to TRBD2 (6 bases). The CDR3 totals 14 residues. CDR1 is MDHEN and CDR2 is SYDVKM in the germline V gene. V was cut by 1 base and J by 7 bases, with 11 bases left in between. The chain's CDR3 is CASSLYGSRNEQFF. CDR3 nucleotide sequence: TGTGCCAGCAGTTTATACGGGAGTCGTAATGAGCAGTTCTTC.

This clone was observed a single time. The chain recombines TRBV18 with TRBJ1-1; D not resolved. This CDR3 is built from 15 residues. V lost 8 bases to trimming and J lost 0 bases, with 16 bases between them. The V gene's germline CDR1 is KGHSH and CDR2 LQKENI. Here the CDR3 DNA reads TGTGCCAGCGCTAACGAAGGGAGGTTGAACACTGAAGCTTTCTTT. This encodes CASANEGRLNTEAFF.

This chain uses TRBV3-1 (or the pseudogene TRBV3-2) with TRBJ2-7; 8 nucleotides match TRBD1. CDR1 and CDR2 from the germline V gene are LGHDT and YNNKEL (reference sequence). This CDR3 has 16 amino acids. Losses at the gene ends were 0 bases for V and 4 bases for J; bases not matched to a gene: 8. The CDR3 spells CASSQDSRQGKYEQYF. DNA for the CDR3: TGTGCCAGCAGCCAAGATAGTAGACAGGGGAAATACGAGCAGTACTTC.

Turning to this clone: The sample contains more than one DNA sequence encoding this CDR3. The gene calls are TRBV5-4 and TRBJ2-1; D remains unclear. Trimming removed 0 bases from V and 0 bases from J, with 7 bases in between. Germline CDR1 is SGHNT and CDR2 is YYREEE (reference sequence). The CDR3 is made up of 15 amino acids. DNA of the CDR3: TGTGCCAGCAGCTTGGCTGGGCCCTCCTACAATGAGCAGTTCTTC. Translating it yields CASSLAGPSYNEQFF.

The J gene is TRBJ2-3, the V gene TRBV6-5; 10 nucleotides match TRBD1. CDR1 and CDR2 (germline): MNHEY, SVGAGI. The CDR3 extends over 15 amino acids. Trimming at V came to 4 bases and at J to 5 bases, leaving 6 bases not matched to a gene. The CDR3 spells CASSSPGTGEDTQYF. Written as DNA, the CDR3 is TGTGCCAGCAGTTCCCCCGGGACAGGGGAAGATACGCAGTATTTT.

This clone was seen only once. The chain combines TRBV5-1 with TRBJ1-1, with D unresolved. V was clipped by 3 bases and J by 4 bases, with 13 bases between them. Germline CDR1 reads SGHRS; CDR2 reads YFSETQ. This CDR3 comprises 14 residues. The CDR3 here is CASSWGERSTEAFF. The CDR3 DNA reads as TGCGCCAGCAGCTGGGGAGAACGAAGCACTGAAGCTTTCTTT.

This sequence joins TRBV27 and TRBJ2-1, with 12 bases fitting TRBD2. There are 13 residues in the CDR3. Germline lookup yields CDR1 MNHEY and CDR2 SMNVEV (reference sequence). Trimming at V came to 3 bases and at J to 15 bases, leaving 6 bases not matched to a gene. The CDR3 region is CASSFGLAGSRFF. Written as DNA, the CDR3 is TGTGCCAGCAGTTTCGGACTAGCGGGATCCCGGTTCTTC.